Below are 20 T cell receptor beta chains sequenced from a single sample in a study of cytomegalovirus exposure and HLA in healthy donors. Use of 60 Vbeta and 13 Jbeta primers characterized the PCR. Profiling relied on immunoSEQ multiplex PCR, and the TCRdb table lists in-frame clones only, not all of them. The record lists 35,000 to 45,000 clones, of which the ten most abundant hold more than 3%. Material for sequencing was PBMCs. These receptors were collected from a male donor in good health and CMV-seronegative.

The V and J genes are TRBV7-8 and TRBJ2-5; possibly TRBD1 for D (6 bases). The J call may be mistaken, given a closer DNA end match to TRBJ2-7. The CDR3 has 13 residues. Germline CDR1 and CDR2: SGHVS and FQNEAQ. CDR3 region: CASSPGQTYEQYF. CDR3 DNA sequence: TGTGCCAGCAGCCCCGGACAGACCTACGAGCAGTACTTC.

The V and J genes are TRBV5-6 and TRBJ1-2; TRBD1 matches at 7 bases. With V trimmed by 3 bases and J by 6 bases, 8 bases remained unmatched. This CDR3 comprises 14 residues. The V gene's germline CDR1 is SGHDT and CDR2 YYEEEE. For the CDR3, the DNA is TGTGCCAGCAGCTCCGAATTAGGGGGCGATGGCTACACCTTC. Amino acids: CASSSELGGDGYTF.

CDR3 bases: TGCGCCAGCAGGTCGGGGGATGTGAATTCACCCCTCCACTTT. This translates into CASRSGDVNSPLHF. The chain couples TRBV5-1 to TRBJ1-6; perhaps TRBD1 as D (5 bases). V was cut by 5 bases and J by 7 bases, with 13 bases left in between. This CDR3 spans 14 amino acids. Germline CDR1 and CDR2: SGHRS and YFSETQ. Full variable domain (remainder filled in from reference TRBV5-1 and TRBJ1-6): KAGVTQTPRYLIKTRGQQVTLSCSPISGHRSVSWYQQTPGQGLQFLFEYFSETQRNKGNFPGRFSGRQFSNSRSEMNVSTLELGDSALYLCASRSGDVNSPLHFGNGTRLTVT.

V gene TRBV14 combines with J gene TRBJ2-7; D not resolved. This CDR3 is built from 13 residues. The ends were cut back, 2 bases at V and 12 bases at J, with 17 bases in the middle. Germline CDR1 SGHDN, CDR2 FVKESK. The CDR3 loop is CASSQNAWIGRYF. Here the CDR3 DNA reads TGTGCCAGCAGCCAAAACGCATGGATTGGGCGGTACTTC.

The rearrangement links TRBV7-7 to TRBJ2-6; 8 nucleotides align to TRBD1. CDR1 SSHAT and CDR2 FNYEAQ come from the germline V gene (reference sequence). This CDR3 has 14 residues. V was clipped by 5 bases and J by 8 bases; unmatched bases: 5. DNA of the CDR3: TGTGCCAGCAGCCCGGACAGGGTGACCAACGTCCTGACTTTC. Its translation is CASSPDRVTNVLTF. Filled out from reference TRBV7-7 and TRBJ2-6, the complete variable domain reads GAGVSQSPRYKVTKRGQDVTLRCDPISSHATLYWYQQALGQGPEFLTYFNYEAQPDKSGLPSDRFSAERPEGSISTLTIQRTEQRDSAMYRCASSPDRVTNVLTFGAGSRLTVL.

The rearrangement links TRBV27 to TRBJ1-1; possible D gene TRBD1, 5 bases. Trimming stripped 0 bases from V and 10 bases from J, with 15 bases between. Germline V gene lookup returns CDR1 MNHEY and CDR2 SMNVEV (reference sequence). This CDR3 is built from 14 residues. CDR3 nucleotide sequence: TGTGCCAGCAGTTTATCGATGGCCGGGGGTCCAGCTTTCTTT. Translated, it gives CASSLSMAGGPAFF.

The CDR3 loop reads CASSQEHRGSYEQYF. DNA for the CDR3: TGCGCCAGCAGCCAAGAGCACAGGGGGTCCTACGAGCAGTACTTC. The chain couples TRBV4-1 to TRBJ2-7; 8 nucleotides line up with TRBD1. CDR3 length equals 15 residues. Germline-derived CDR1 and CDR2 are MGHRA and YSYEKL. The V gene end was trimmed by 0 bases and the J gene end by 1 base; junction bases not matched to a gene: 2.

This sequence joins TRBV27 and TRBJ1-5; 7 bases fit TRBD1. V lost 5 bases and J lost 3; bases outside the gene matches: 7. Germline lookup yields CDR1 MNHEY and CDR2 SMNVEV (reference sequence). CDR3 length: 15 residues. The DNA of the CDR3 is TGTGCCAGCAGTAGAGGCAGGGGGTCCAATCAGCCCCAGCATTTT. Translation: CASSRGRGSNQPQHF.

V usage is TRBV2 and J usage is TRBJ1-3; 8 nucleotides line up with TRBD1. The CDR3 length is 15 residues. CDR1 and CDR2 from the germline V gene are SNHLY and FYNNEI. Losses at the gene ends were 6 bases for V and 0 bases for J; bases not matched to a gene: 4. For the CDR3, the DNA is TGTGCCAGCAGACAGGGGGGGAGCTCTGGAAACACCATATATTTT. Translating gives CASRQGGSSGNTIYF.

The rearrangement links TRBV9 to TRBJ2-2; 10 nucleotides match TRBD1. Germline V lookup: CDR1 SGDLS, CDR2 YYNGEE. V gave up 3 bases and J gave up 6 bases; unmatched junction bases: 5. The CDR3 totals 15 residues. DNA of the CDR3: TGTGCCAGCAGCGCGCGGACAGGGGGGGCCGGGGAGCTGTTTTTT. It is translated as CASSARTGGAGELFF.

The V and J genes are TRBV19 and TRBJ2-2, with a possible D match to TRBD1 (5 bases). There are 15 residues in the CDR3. Trimming left V 5 bases short and J 6 bases short, with 16 bases between. CDR1 is LNHDA, CDR2 SQIVND, per germline (reference sequence). CDR3 nucleotide sequence: TGTGCCAGTAGTGCAGGGCAGAATCTCCCCGGGGAGCTGTTTTTT. It yields the protein CASSAGQNLPGELFF.

This chain uses TRBV27 with TRBJ1-6; TRBD1 is a possible D gene (6 bases). The CDR3 covers 13 residues. Germline V gene sequence: CDR1 MNHEY, CDR2 SMNVEV (reference sequence). Trimming took 3 bases from V and 9 from J, leaving 9 bases between them. The CDR3 loop reads CASSFQGSSPLHF. Written as DNA, the CDR3 is TGTGCCAGCAGTTTTCAGGGGTCTTCACCCCTCCACTTT.

V is TRBV5-4 and J is TRBJ1-4; D gene unclear. The V and J ends lost 4 bases and 4 bases respectively, with 14 bases between them. CDR3 size: 15 residues. CDR1 and CDR2 (germline): SGHNT, YYREEE (reference sequence). CDR3 residues: CASSLATGFNEKLFF. Here the CDR3 DNA reads TGTGCCAGCAGCCTCGCGACTGGTTTTAATGAAAAACTGTTTTTT.

The V call is TRBV28, the J call TRBJ2-7, with a weak D call TRBD2 (7 bases). V shed 3 bases and J shed 0 bases, with 12 bases lying between them. CDR1 MDHEN and CDR2 SYDVKM come from the germline V gene. This CDR3 spans 15 amino acids. The chain's CDR3 is CASSLAGASSYEQYF. CDR3 nucleotides: TGTGCCAGCAGTTTGGCGGGGGCCAGCTCCTACGAGCAGTACTTC.

This clone registers medium-sized by frequency. The J gene is TRBJ1-2, the V gene TRBV2, with TRBD1 identical over 8 bases. CDR1 SNHLY and CDR2 FYNNEI come from the germline V gene. The CDR3 length is 16 residues. The trim removed 8 bases at V and 5 bases at J, leaving 16 bases unmatched. DNA of the CDR3: TGTGCCAGCGAGGGGGGATCCGACAGGGGATGGTATGGCTACACCTTC. Residues: CASEGGSDRGWYGYTF.

The rearrangement links TRBV6-6 to TRBJ2-1; 13 bases are shared with TRBD2. The CDR3 extends over 16 amino acids. V dropped 7 bases and J dropped 5; count of bases not matched to a gene: 8. CDR1 and CDR2 (germline): MNHNY, SVGAGI (reference sequence). Here the CDR3 DNA reads TGTGCCAGCAATGGACTAGCGGGGGTTTCTCACAATGAGCAGTTCTTC. The encoded protein is CASNGLAGVSHNEQFF.

The chain links TRBV7-3 to TRBJ2-3; 9 positions match TRBD2. CDR3 length equals 15 residues. The germline gives CDR1 SGHTA, CDR2 FQGTGA. Trimming at V came to 2 bases and at J to 6 bases, leaving 6 bases not matched to a gene. Here the CDR3 reads CASSLSSGAGDTQYF. The DNA for the CDR3 is TGTGCCAGCAGCTTATCTAGCGGGGCGGGGGATACGCAGTATTTT.

V and J are TRBV11-3 and TRBJ2-5; D is possibly TRBD1 (5 bases). The V end lost 0 bases, the J end lost 4 bases, and 9 bases lay between the germline ends. Per the germline V gene, CDR1 is SGHNT and CDR2 is YENEEA. This CDR3 is 14 amino acids long. CDR3 sequence (DNA): TGTGCCAGCAGCTTAGAGGGGCAGTCAGAGACCCAGTACTTC. As protein: CASSLEGQSETQYF.

The V gene is TRBV30, the J gene TRBJ2-4; 9 bases align to TRBD1. The V gene's germline CDR1 is GTSNPN and CDR2 SVGIG (reference sequence). CDR3 length equals 15 residues. V shed 3 bases, J shed 0 bases, and the junction held 3 bases outside the gene matches. The CDR3 is CAWSRQGVAKNIQYF. CDR3 nucleotides: TGTGCCTGGAGCCGACAGGGGGTAGCCAAAAACATTCAGTACTTC.

The chain carries TRBV19 and TRBJ1-6; the D gene is possibly TRBD1 (6 bases). Trimming took 2 bases from V and 0 from J, leaving 17 bases between them. The CDR3 consists of 19 residues. The V gene's germline CDR1 is LNHDA and CDR2 SQIVND (reference sequence). The DNA of the CDR3 is TGTGCCAGTAGTATATCGGGACACGGCCTTAGCTCCTATAATTCACCCCTCCACTTT. Amino acid sequence: CASSISGHGLSSYNSPLHF. Filled out from reference TRBV19 and TRBJ1-6, the complete variable domain reads DGGITQSPKYLFRKEGQNVTLSCEQNLNHDAMYWYRQDPGQGLRLIYYSQIVNDFQKGDIAEGYSVSREKKESFPLTVTSAQKNPTAFYLCASSISGHGLSSYNSPLHFGNGTRLTVT.